Below, one TCR beta chain is given with its context. Its antigen is currently unknown. Library preparation (for TCRbeta) was performed with unique molecular identifiers. TCRdb fed the PCR reads into MiXCR, producing one record per CDR3 protein. The data show 250,000 to 350,000 distinct CDR3 sequences, with 23% seen just once and roughly 9.7% held by the top ten. This specimen belongs to a study of T-cell reconstitution after alpha-beta-depleted transplantation in children. Study-level results: The origin of alpha-beta T cells about two months after transplant was reportedly several hundred expanded graft clones. T-cell counts and diversity at one year post-transplant came mainly from newly produced T cells. For some patients, TCRbeta diversity was high at day 60 because of recipient T cells and thymic progenitors that survived.

This CDR3 is built from 14 residues. The germline V and J ends were trimmed by 3 bases and 1 base, with 10 bases remaining between them. CDR1 and CDR2 (germline): SGDLS, YYNGEE. The material was PBMCs, mostly from graft donor cells, obtained 180 days after TCRalphabeta/CD19-depleted stem cell transplant. The gene calls are TRBV9 and TRBJ1-1; possible D gene TRBD1, 5 bases. This TCR was sampled from a male patient younger than 18 who had a stem cell transplant for acute lymphoblastic leukemia, so the T cells may come from the graft donor. The CDR3 protein is CASSGGGRNTEAFF. The CDR3 DNA reads as TGTGCCAGCAGCGGGGGCGGTAGGAACACTGAAGCTTTCTTT.